The 16 T cell receptor beta chains reported below all come from one sample, sequenced in a study of blood T cell repertoires in COVID-19. Clones were sequenced by immunoSEQ multiplex PCR, and TCRdb holds only the in-frame ones, with some missing. The data show roughly 420,000 clones, roughly 88% seen once. The specimen was PBMCs or T cells enriched from blood (not recorded which). Receptor source: a woman younger than 45 with acute COVID-19.

This chain connects TRBV7-9 to TRBJ1-3; D perhaps matches TRBD1 (6 bases). V was trimmed by 2 bases and J by 4 bases, leaving 12 bases between them. CDR1 is SEHNR and CDR2 is FQNEAQ in the germline V gene (reference sequence). The length of the CDR3 is 15 residues. The CDR3 is CASSLTGQMGNTIYF. DNA for the CDR3: TGTGCCAGCAGCTTAACAGGGCAGATGGGAAACACCATATATTTT.

The rearrangement joins TRBV9 to TRBJ1-3; D remains ambiguous. Germline CDR1 SGDLS, CDR2 YYNGEE. V lost 0 bases to trimming and J lost 0 bases, with 7 bases between them. The CDR3 sequence is 15 residues long. CDR3 DNA sequence: TGTGCCAGCAGCGTAGGAGGAGGCTCTGGAAACACCATATATTTT. Its protein product is CASSVGGGSGNTIYF.

This sequence joins TRBV12-3 or TRBV12-4 and TRBJ1-1; D remains unclear. V was shortened by 1 base and J by 7 bases, with 10 bases between the two germline ends. CDR3 length: 13 amino acids. Here the CDR3 reads CASSLGAVFEAFF. In DNA, the CDR3 is TGTGCCAGCAGTTTAGGGGCAGTATTTGAAGCTTTCTTT.

The CDR3 nucleotides are TGTGCCAGCAGCGTAGGCGCTAATGAAAAACTGTTTTTT. This gives the protein CASSVGANEKLFF. The V gene is TRBV9, the J gene TRBJ1-4; D is ambiguous. This CDR3 spans 13 amino acids. Germline V gives CDR1 SGDLS, CDR2 YYNGEE. V was pared by 0 bases and J by 3 bases, with 3 bases between.

The gene calls are TRBV5-1 and TRBJ2-1, with 8 bases lining up with TRBD2. J was trimmed by 2 bases and V by 2 bases; bases with no gene match: 3. Germline V gene sequence: CDR1 SGHRS, CDR2 YFSETQ. This CDR3 comprises 15 residues. The CDR3 coding sequence is TGCGCCAGCAGCTTCCGGGAGGGGGCCTACAATGAGCAGTTCTTC. This translates into CASSFREGAYNEQFF.

The rearrangement uses TRBV9 and TRBJ2-5, with 9 bases lining up with TRBD1. The CDR3 extends over 15 amino acids. V lost 3 bases and J lost 6; bases outside the gene matches: 9. CDR1 and CDR2 from the germline V gene are SGDLS and YYNGEE. This CDR3 reads CASSATTGGSKTQYF. DNA for the CDR3: TGTGCCAGCAGCGCAACGACAGGGGGGTCGAAGACCCAGTACTTC.

This clone is a singleton in its sample. The DNA of the CDR3 is TGTGCCAGCAGCCAATTGGTTCCTAGCGGGGGGGTTATGGGCACAGATACGCAGTATTTT. The encoded protein is CASSQLVPSGGVMGTDTQYF. This sequence joins TRBV3-1 (or the pseudogene TRBV3-2) and TRBJ2-3, with TRBD2 matching over 12 bases. CDR1 and CDR2 (germline): LGHDT, YNNKEL (reference sequence). This CDR3 is 20 amino acids long. V gave up 2 bases and J gave up 1 base; unmatched junction bases: 13.

Of note for this clone: Additional DNA sequences in this sample encode the identical CDR3. The chain recombines TRBV7-3 with TRBJ1-2; possibly TRBD1 for D (5 bases). Between the trimmed V and J ends, which lost 5 bases and 3 bases, there was a span of 10 bases. Germline V gene lookup returns CDR1 SGHTA and CDR2 FQGTGA. This CDR3 comprises 13 residues. CDR3 in DNA: TGTGCCAGCAGCCCAACGGGGGACTATGGCTACACCTTC. Translated, it gives CASSPTGDYGYTF.

This chain links TRBV18 with TRBJ1-3; D remains ambiguous. The germline V gene encodes CDR1 KGHSH and CDR2 LQKENI. There are 14 residues in the CDR3. V was shortened by 3 bases and J by 1 base, with 7 bases between the two germline ends. CDR3 nucleotides: TGTGCCAGCTCACCGGTAACTTCTGGAAACACCATATATTTT. It translates to CASSPVTSGNTIYF.

The J gene is TRBJ2-7, the V gene TRBV19; 9 nucleotides agree with TRBD1. Germline CDR1 is LNHDA and CDR2 is SQIVND (reference sequence). This CDR3 comprises 15 residues. Trimming at V came to 2 bases and at J to 4 bases, leaving 6 bases not matched to a gene. CDR3 protein: CASSITDRGMYEQYF. The CDR3 bases are TGTGCCAGTAGTATAACAGACAGGGGGATGTACGAGCAGTACTTC.

This chain links TRBV11-2 with TRBJ2-1; D not resolved. V shed 2 bases and J shed 9 bases, with 20 bases lying between them. The CDR3 loop spans 16 amino acids. Germline CDR1 reads SGHAT; CDR2 reads FQNNGV. The CDR3 is CASSLSGVLTRGEQFF. The CDR3 coding sequence is TGTGCCAGCAGCTTATCGGGTGTACTAACTCGCGGTGAGCAGTTCTTC.

The J gene is TRBJ2-3, the V gene TRBV30, with D unclear. V lost 0 bases to trimming and J lost 6 bases, with 22 bases between them. The CDR3 length is 17 residues. Germline CDR1 is GTSNPN and CDR2 is SVGIG (reference sequence). The CDR3 DNA reads TGTGCCTGGAGTGTCCTCCTAGGTCAAACCCTCATCGATACGCAGTATTTT. Amino acids: CAWSVLLGQTLIDTQYF.

The gene calls are TRBV6-5 and TRBJ1-1; weak D call: TRBD1 (5 bases). The CDR3 sequence is 15 residues long. The V end lost 7 bases, the J end lost 4 bases, and 19 bases lay between the germline ends. Germline V gives CDR1 MNHEY, CDR2 SVGAGI. CDR3 sequence reads: CASTVGRGIFTEAFF. The CDR3 DNA reads TGTGCCAGCACCGTAGGGAGGGGAATTTTCACTGAAGCTTTCTTT.

The V call is TRBV7-8, the J call TRBJ1-6, with TRBD1 matching over 9 bases. Germline CDR1 SGHVS, CDR2 FQNEAQ. Trimming cost V 4 bases and J 9 bases; bases outside gene matches: 7. CDR3 size: 15 residues. The CDR3 nucleotides read TGTGCCAGCAGCTCAATGACAGGGGGAATTTCACCCCTCCACTTT. Amino acids: CASSSMTGGISPLHF.

This sequence joins TRBV25-1 and TRBJ1-2, with D possibly being TRBD1 (5 bases). Germline CDR1 MGHDK, CDR2 SYGVNS. Trimming stripped 3 bases from V and 8 bases from J, with 16 bases between. The CDR3 spans 14 residues. The DNA for the CDR3 is TGTGCCAGCAGTGACGGACACGGAGTCTACGGCTACACCTTC. As protein: CASSDGHGVYGYTF.

This sequence joins TRBV15 and TRBJ2-6; possible D gene TRBD1, 5 bases. The germline V gene has CDR1 LNHNV and CDR2 YYDKDF (reference sequence). The CDR3 is 19 residues long. The V gene lost 0 bases and the J gene lost 0 bases, with 15 bases spanning the gap. The CDR3 loop reads CATSRDKAGRFSGANVLTF. The CDR3 nucleotides read TGTGCCACCAGCAGAGATAAAGCAGGGCGGTTCTCTGGGGCCAACGTCCTGACTTTC.